The next 5 T cell receptor beta chains were all read from a single sample in a study of blood T cells in healthy people across ages. Primed by a sample-barcoded 5' primer and a J-beta primer mix, a second PCR proceeded for 7 to 11 cycles. TCRdb re-called the 5' RACE reads with MiXCR, one entry per CDR3 protein. Of 1,300,000 or so distinct CDR3 sequences in the sample, 59% were seen once. Sequenced material: blood. These TCRs come from a man between 18 and 35 years old in good health.

This clonotype was seen only a few times. The chain links TRBV13 to TRBJ2-7; TRBD2 matches at 8 bases. CDR1 and CDR2 from the germline V gene are PRHDT and FYEKMQ (reference sequence). Trimming removed 5 bases from V and 0 bases from J; junction bases left unmatched: 9. This CDR3 spans 16 amino acids. In nucleotides, the CDR3 is TGTGCCAGCAGCCCACCCGGGGGGGTGAGCTCCTACGAGCAGTACTTC. This encodes CASSPPGGVSSYEQYF.

This chain connects TRBV27 to TRBJ2-4; either TRBD1 or TRBD2 may fit D (5 bases each). The J call is in doubt because the DNA end fits TRBJ2-7 better. CDR3 length: 15 amino acids. The germline CDR1 and CDR2 sequences are MNHEY and SMNVEV (reference sequence). CDR3 sequence (DNA): TGTGCCAGCAATCCGAGGGGTGGGTACCCCTACGAGCAGTACTTC. Encoded protein: CASNPRGGYPYEQYF.

The gene calls are TRBV3-1 and TRBJ2-7; a weak D match, TRBD2 (6 bases). The end of the DNA aligns better with TRBJ2-5, so the J call may be wrong. This CDR3 comprises 19 residues. Germline V gene sequence: CDR1 LGHDT, CDR2 YNNKEL (reference sequence). The CDR3 is CASSPQGIGPFSLAETQYF. CDR3 nucleotide sequence: TGTGCCAGCAGTCCCCAAGGAATCGGCCCGTTCTCCCTAGCGGAGACCCAGTACTTC.

The rearrangement joins TRBV29-1 to TRBJ2-5; a possible D gene is TRBD2 (6 bases). V lost 6 bases, J lost 4 bases, and 24 bases lay in between. The germline gives CDR1 SQVTM, CDR2 ANQGSEA. The CDR3 extends over 16 amino acids. DNA for the CDR3: TGCAGCGTCCCGTGGGGGGAGAAAACCGGGGGAGAGACCCAGTACTTC. Translation: CSVPWGEKTGGETQYF.

The rearrangement links TRBV20-1 to TRBJ1-1, with D unresolved. The V end lost 3 bases, the J end lost 14 bases, and 13 bases lay between the germline ends. In germline, CDR1 is DFQATT, CDR2 SNEGSKA (reference sequence). The CDR3 has 10 amino acids. This CDR3 is CSASGRRTFF. CDR3 bases: TGCAGTGCTAGTGGACGACGGACGTTCTTT.